The next 29 T cell receptor beta chains were all read from a single sample in a study of regulatory T cells in long-lasting Graves disease. As to time point: newly diagnosed GD, antithyroid drugs for less than 3 months. The TCR library used RNA extracted from PBMCs. To make TCR beta libraries, researchers used iRepertoire HTBI primers and Arm-PCR of CDR3 regions. From the multiplex PCR reads, TCRdb called clonotypes with MiXCR, one entry per CDR3 protein. The data show about 400,000 distinct CDR3 sequences, 15% to 20% seen once. These data also featured in a second study, about T cells in Graves' hyperthyroidism and ophthalmopathy.

Here the sequenced sample was peripheral blood mononuclear cells (PBMCs), taken at new diagnosis, from a patient treated with antithyroid drugs. These receptors all come from a woman aged 18-35 years with Graves disease.

The table lists this clonotype with many counts. The V gene is TRBV20-1, the J gene TRBJ2-1; 13 bases match TRBD2. CDR3 length equals 20 residues. Germline-derived CDR1 and CDR2 are DFQATT and SNEGSKA (reference sequence). V was pared by 0 bases and J by 7 bases, with 18 bases of the junction left unmatched. CDR3 protein: CSARDSTSGRPDIRQNEQFF. The CDR3 nucleotides are TGCAGTGCTAGAGATTCGACTAGCGGGAGGCCTGATATACGACAAAATGAGCAGTTCTTC.

This clonotype appeared many times. The CDR3 is CSAPPGTTNYGYTF. CDR3 in DNA: TGCAGTGCTCCTCCGGGGACGACGAACTATGGCTACACCTTC. This chain links TRBV20-1 with TRBJ1-2, with D possibly TRBD1 on 5 matching bases. Trimming shortened V by 5 bases and J by 2 bases, and 15 bases separated the two germline ends. This CDR3 region has 14 residues. Germline V lookup: CDR1 DFQATT, CDR2 SNEGSKA (reference sequence).

This clonotype showed up many times. The rearrangement joins TRBV3-1 to TRBJ1-4; perhaps TRBD1 as D (6 bases). This CDR3 contains 16 residues. V lost 5 bases to trimming and J lost 0 bases, with 13 bases between them. CDR1 is LGHDT, CDR2 YNNKEL, per germline (reference sequence). CDR3 in amino acids: CASSWETGATNEKLFF. DNA of the CDR3: TGTGCCAGCAGCTGGGAGACAGGAGCAACTAATGAAAAACTGTTTTTT.

This chain joins TRBV19 and TRBJ1-5, with no clear D. This CDR3 contains 15 residues. V shed 5 bases and J shed 1 base, with 12 bases lying between them. Germline lookup yields CDR1 LNHDA and CDR2 SQIVND (reference sequence). This chain's CDR3 is CASSSGKRSNQPQHF. DNA for the CDR3: TGTGCCAGTAGTTCCGGAAAGAGGAGCAATCAGCCCCAGCATTTT.

CDR3 DNA sequence: TGTGCCAGCAGCCAAATAGACGGGACAGGTTCGACCTACGAGCAGTACTTC. It encodes CASSQIDGTGSTYEQYF. The chain is built from TRBV6-1 and TRBJ2-7; 8 nucleotides agree with TRBD1. This CDR3 is built from 17 residues. The junction had 15 bases not matched to a gene; V was cut back by 6 bases and J by 2 bases. Germline V gene lookup returns CDR1 MNHNS and CDR2 SASEGT.

This clonotype was detected many times. J is TRBJ2-1 and V is TRBV13; 12 bases map to TRBD2. V lost 6 bases, J lost 8 bases, and 2 bases stayed unmatched. The CDR3 spans 13 residues. CDR1 and CDR2 from the germline V gene are PRHDT and FYEKMQ (reference sequence). The CDR3: CASRRLAGDEQFF. The CDR3 coding sequence is TGTGCCAGCAGACGACTAGCGGGGGATGAGCAGTTCTTC.

The CDR3 sequence is CASSSFDRSYGYTF. The CDR3 nucleotides read TGTGCCAGCAGCTCGTTCGACAGGTCCTATGGCTACACCTTC. V gene TRBV5-6 combines with J gene TRBJ1-2; D is perhaps TRBD1 (6 bases). This CDR3 has 14 residues. CDR1 is SGHDT, CDR2 YYEEEE, per germline. Deletions cut 3 bases from V and 4 bases from J, with 13 bases between.

This clonotype showed up many times. V and J are TRBV9 and TRBJ2-5; D ambiguous. This CDR3 contains 12 residues. The germline V gene encodes CDR1 SGDLS and CDR2 YYNGEE. V was pared by 6 bases and J by 5 bases, with 11 bases between. Written as DNA, the CDR3 is TGTGCCAGCAACGCAGGCGAGGAGACCCAGTACTTC. Its translation is CASNAGEETQYF.

The table lists this clonotype with a few counts. The chain recombines TRBV13 with TRBJ2-7; D not resolved. CDR3 size: 14 residues. Trimming left V 3 bases short and J 2 bases short, with 11 bases between. Germline assignment: CDR1 PRHDT and CDR2 FYEKMQ (reference sequence). The CDR3 spells CASSLFRVTYEQYF. Written as DNA, the CDR3 is TGTGCCAGCAGCTTGTTTCGAGTGACCTACGAGCAGTACTTC.

This clonotype has ten or more counts. The V and J genes are TRBV30 and TRBJ1-5; no reliable D call. Per the germline V gene, CDR1 is GTSNPN and CDR2 is SVGIG (reference sequence). Trimming took 1 base from V and 0 from J, leaving 7 bases between them. CDR3 length: 14 amino acids. The CDR3 reads CAWSGVYSNQPQHF. In DNA form, the CDR3 reads TGTGCCTGGAGTGGGGTATATAGCAATCAGCCCCAGCATTTT. Combining the CDR3 with reference TRBV30 and TRBJ1-5 gives the whole variable domain SQTIHQWPATLVQPVGSPLSLECTVEGTSNPNLYWYRQAAGRGLQLLFYSVGIGQISSEVPQNLSASRPQDRQFILSSKKLLLSDSGFYLCAWSGVYSNQPQHFGDGTRLSIL.

V gene TRBV24-1 combines with J gene TRBJ2-6; D is unresolved. The CDR3 consists of 16 residues. V was trimmed by 4 bases and J by 0 bases, leaving 9 bases between them. CDR1 and CDR2 (germline): KGHDR, SFDVKD. In nucleotides, the CDR3 is TGTGCCACCAGTGACCCCCGAACCTCTGGGGCCAACGTCCTGACTTTC. Translation: CATSDPRTSGANVLTF.

Worth noting for this clonotype: A much larger clone lies one base from this, so it may be a read error. This CDR3 fails to terminate in the conserved phenylalanine or tryptophan, so it likely reflects a read error. J is TRBJ2-5 and V is TRBV5-1; 9 bases line up with TRBD1. CDR1 is SGHRS, CDR2 YFSETQ, per germline. With 3 bases clipped from V and 6 bases from J, the junction kept 9 bases outside the gene matches. The CDR3 spans 15 residues. The CDR3, as DNA: TGCGCCAGCAGCTACTACAGGGGGCTTGGGAAGACCCAGTACTCC. Residues: CASSYYRGLGKTQYS.

The chain couples TRBV29-1 to TRBJ1-6, with unresolved D. Germline V gene lookup returns CDR1 SQVTM and CDR2 ANQGSEA. The CDR3 totals 14 residues. V was cut by 1 base and J by 4 bases, with 8 bases left in between. CDR3 sequence reads: CSVEVGQYNSPLHF. The DNA of the CDR3 is TGCAGCGTTGAAGTAGGGCAGTATAATTCACCCCTCCACTTT. Based on the CDR3 plus reference TRBV29-1 and TRBJ1-6, the full variable domain is SAVISQKPSRDICQRGTSLTIQCQVDSQVTMMFWYRQQPGQSLTLIATANQGSEATYESGFVIDKFPISRPNLTFSTLTVSNMSPEDSSIYLCSVEVGQYNSPLHFGNGTRLTVT.

This clonotype was observed a few times. J is TRBJ2-3 and V is TRBV5-1, with 7 bases fitting TRBD2. CDR1 SGHRS and CDR2 YFSETQ come from the germline V gene. V shed 0 bases, J shed 0 bases, and the junction held 4 bases outside the gene matches. The CDR3 is 16 residues long. The CDR3 reads CASSLVGGVSTDTQYF. CDR3 DNA sequence: TGCGCCAGCAGCTTGGTGGGGGGGGTGAGCACAGATACGCAGTATTTT.

This clonotype occurred a few times. V and J are TRBV5-6 and TRBJ1-2, with D possibly TRBD1 on 5 matching bases. This CDR3 has 14 amino acids. From germline, CDR1 is SGHDT and CDR2 YYEEEE. V lost 0 bases and J lost 4, with 10 bases in between. CDR3 in amino acids: CASSLAETAYGYTF. DNA of the CDR3: TGTGCCAGCAGCTTGGCAGAGACAGCCTATGGCTACACCTTC.

This sequence joins TRBV27 and TRBJ1-1; perhaps TRBD1 as D (5 bases). The germline V gene encodes CDR1 MNHEY and CDR2 SMNVEV (reference sequence). V was clipped by 11 bases and J by 1 base, with 14 bases between them. The CDR3 runs to 13 residues. The CDR3 nucleotides read TGTGCCTCAACTTGGGGCCCGAACACTGAAGCTTTCTTT. Its translation is CASTWGPNTEAFF.

This clonotype was picked up many times. V and J are TRBV11-3 and TRBJ2-1, with D possibly TRBD2 on 6 matching bases. Germline V gene data show CDR1 as SGHNT and CDR2 as YENEEA. V lost 9 bases and J 2 bases, leaving 11 bases between the germline ends. CDR3 length: 13 amino acids. Here the CDR3 DNA reads TGTGCCAGTTCTGGCGGGACCTACAATGAGCAGTTCTTC. It specifies CASSGGTYNEQFF.

This chain joins TRBV27 and TRBJ2-3, with a weak D call TRBD1 (8 bases). V was shortened by 7 bases and J by 4 bases, with 15 bases between the two germline ends. The V gene's germline CDR1 is MNHEY and CDR2 SMNVEV (reference sequence). CDR3 size: 14 residues. CDR3 residues: CASKHRGRADTQYF. The CDR3 DNA reads as TGTGCCAGCAAACACAGGGGGAGGGCAGATACGCAGTATTTT.

This clonotype was counted ten times or more. The V call is TRBV28, the J call TRBJ2-2; D may be TRBD2 (5 bases). CDR3 length equals 14 residues. CDR1 is MDHEN and CDR2 is SYDVKM in the germline V gene. V lost 11 bases, J lost 1 base, and 14 bases lay in between. CDR3 loop: CAGRLRVNTGELFF. CDR3 DNA: TGTGCCGGGCGACTGCGGGTGAACACCGGGGAGCTGTTTTTT.

The rearrangement links TRBV5-8 to TRBJ1-2, with D possibly TRBD1 on 6 matching bases. Trimming stripped 4 bases from V and 8 bases from J, with 21 bases between. The CDR3 totals 15 residues. Germline CDR1 reads SGHTS; CDR2 reads YDEGEE. The CDR3 region has the DNA TGTGCCAGCAGCGTAACAGGGCCCGACGGGGACGGCTACACCTTC. This sequence encodes CASSVTGPDGDGYTF.

The sample holds many counts of this clonotype. The gene calls are TRBV3-1 and TRBJ1-6; 9 bases are shared with TRBD1. Germline-derived CDR1 and CDR2 are LGHDT and YNNKEL (reference sequence). The J segment lost 8 bases and the V segment lost 4 bases, leaving 12 bases of the junction unmatched. This CDR3 spans 17 amino acids. The CDR3 is CASSPHPGQGSDSPLHF. The CDR3, as DNA: TGTGCCAGCAGCCCTCATCCGGGACAGGGATCTGATTCACCCCTCCACTTT.

The sample holds many counts of this clonotype. This chain links TRBV12-3 or TRBV12-4 with TRBJ2-1; 9 bases map to TRBD2. This CDR3 is 16 amino acids long. The trim removed 7 bases at V and 2 bases at J, leaving 9 bases unmatched. The DNA of the CDR3 is TGTGCCAGCACCACGCACCTAGCGGGGACCTACAATGAGCAGTTCTTC. As protein: CASTTHLAGTYNEQFF.

V is TRBV10-3 and J is TRBJ1-2; D possibly corresponds to TRBD1 (6 bases). V was pared by 11 bases and J by 7 bases, with 26 bases between. CDR1 ENHRY and CDR2 SYGVKD come from the germline V gene. The length of the CDR3 is 15 residues. The CDR3 DNA reads as TGTGCCTCGGGGGAAGGGGGACGCGGCGTGGGTGGCTACACCTTC. Its protein is CASGEGGRGVGGYTF.

This clonotype was seen many times. The chain couples TRBV6-1 to TRBJ2-5, with TRBD2 matching 9 bases. Trimming removed 9 bases from V and 2 bases from J; junction bases left unmatched: 10. CDR3 length equals 15 residues. Germline values: CDR1 MNHNS, CDR2 SASEGT. The CDR3 loop is CASRRRAGGQETQYF. DNA of the CDR3: TGTGCCAGTAGGAGGCGGGCGGGGGGGCAAGAGACCCAGTACTTC.

The chain is built from TRBV10-2 and TRBJ2-1; D is uncertain. Trimming stripped 2 bases from V and 4 bases from J, with 24 bases between. The CDR3 length is 19 residues. Germline CDR1 WSHSY, CDR2 SAAADI. CDR3 sequence: CASSERVWLAAHRYNEQFF. DNA for the CDR3: TGCGCCAGCAGTGAGCGCGTTTGGTTGGCCGCGCATCGGTACAATGAGCAGTTCTTC.

With regard to this clonotype: One base separates it from a far larger clone, so it is likely a read error. The chain employs TRBV11-3 and TRBJ2-7; TRBD2 matches at 11 bases. CDR3 size: 14 residues. The germline CDR1 and CDR2 sequences are SGHNT and YENEEA. V was clipped by 2 bases and J by 7 bases; unmatched bases: 4. The CDR3 coding sequence is TGTGCCAGCAGCTTATGGACTAGCGGGTCGGAGCAGTACTTC. Amino acids: CASSLWTSGSEQYF.

Details on this clonotype: Possible read error: a much larger clone is one base away. The chain recombines TRBV3-1 with TRBJ2-3; D unclear. CDR1 and CDR2 (germline): LGHDT, YNNKEL (reference sequence). The CDR3 contains 14 residues. V was cut by 3 bases and J by 6 bases, with 13 bases left in between. The CDR3 DNA reads as TGTGCCAGCAGCCAGAGTAATGGTACGGATACGCAGTATTTT. It codes for CASSQSNGTDTQYF.

The J gene is TRBJ2-1, the V gene TRBV5-4; D is unclear. With 3 bases removed from V and 0 bases from J, the gap between germline ends came to 13 bases. Germline CDR1 is SGHNT and CDR2 is YYREEE (reference sequence). The CDR3 spans 16 residues. This chain's CDR3 is CASSSARDSSYNEQFF. The CDR3 DNA follows: TGTGCCAGCAGCTCGGCTAGGGATAGCTCCTACAATGAGCAGTTCTTC.

This sequence joins TRBV6-1 and TRBJ2-7; 9 positions agree with TRBD1. Germline lookup yields CDR1 MNHNS and CDR2 SASEGT. The ends lost 4 bases at V and 0 bases at J; junction bases unmatched: 4. CDR3 length: 15 residues. The CDR3 nucleotides are TGTGCCAGCAGTGGACAGGGGGAAATCTCCTACGAGCAGTACTTC. This gives the protein CASSGQGEISYEQYF.